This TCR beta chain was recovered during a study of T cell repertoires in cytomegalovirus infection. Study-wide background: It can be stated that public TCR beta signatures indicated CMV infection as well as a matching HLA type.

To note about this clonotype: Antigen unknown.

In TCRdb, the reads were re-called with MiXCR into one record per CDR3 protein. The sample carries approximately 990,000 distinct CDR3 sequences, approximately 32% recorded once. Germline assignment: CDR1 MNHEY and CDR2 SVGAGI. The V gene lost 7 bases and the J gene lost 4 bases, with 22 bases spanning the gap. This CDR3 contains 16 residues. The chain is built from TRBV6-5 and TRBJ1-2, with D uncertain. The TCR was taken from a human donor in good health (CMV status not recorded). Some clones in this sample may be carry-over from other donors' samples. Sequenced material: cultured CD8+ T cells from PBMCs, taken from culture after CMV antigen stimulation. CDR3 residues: CASTGIFAPAGYGYTF. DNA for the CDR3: TGTGCCAGCACCGGTATATTTGCCCCGGCAGGCTATGGCTACACCTTC.